The entry that follows covers one TCR beta chain sequence. The data originate from a study of control samples from healthy donors and cancer patients. The ends were cut back, 2 bases at V and 3 bases at J, with 8 bases in the middle. The CDR3 is 14 amino acids. Per germline, CDR1 SGHDT and CDR2 YYEEEE. Sequencing used immunoSEQ multiplex PCR; TCRdb keeps in-frame clones, though not all of them. The sample holds roughly 39,000 clones; roughly 92% are singletons and the top ten take 3.6%. Sequencing used blood. This TCR was sampled from a woman aged 45-65 years in good health. The chain carries TRBV5-6 and TRBJ2-2; D is possibly TRBD1 (5 bases). This CDR3 reads CASSFGADTGELFF. The CDR3 DNA is TGTGCCAGCAGCTTTGGGGCCGACACCGGGGAGCTGTTTTTT.